This is a list of T cell receptor beta chains from one sample in a study of T cells in Graves' hyperthyroidism and ophthalmopathy. TCRdb reanalysed the multiplex PCR reads using MiXCR and keeps one entry per CDR3 protein. In the table there are approximately 640,000 distinct CDR3 sequences, 15% to 20% of which are singletons. What was sequenced was blood. These TCRs come from a man between 45 and 60 years old with Graves' hyperthyroidism. CDR3s include the opening cysteine and the closing phenylalanine or tryptophan. The D gene is left open where the match is weak. Clone size is shown for a subset of rows, as once, few, many or a class of expanded clone.

few | TRBJ1-2 | TRBV28 | TRBD1 | CASSLSPLQGARGYTF | TGTGCCAGCAGTTTATCCCCGTTACAGGGGGCGAGGGGCTACACCTTC
few | TRBJ2-3 | TRBV12-3/TRBV12-4 | TRBD1 | CASSPLDGQGTDTQYF | TGTGCCAGCAGTCCCCTCGACGGACAGGGCACAGATACGCAGTATTTT
few | TRBJ2-3 | TRBV19 | TRBD2 | CASSGRAGGTDTQYF | TGTGCCAGTAGTGGTCGAGCGGGAGGCACAGATACGCAGTATTTT
NA | TRBJ2-7 | TRBV9 | TRBD1 | CASSTPRQGSSYEQYF | TGTGCCAGCAGCACTCCCAGACAGGGGAGCTCCTACGAGCAGTACTTC
many | TRBJ2-7 | TRBV11-1 | NA | CASSWGGRGYEQYF | TGTGCCAGCAGCTGGGGAGGCCGAGGCTACGAGCAGTACTTC
many | TRBJ2-7 | TRBV28 | TRBD1 | CASSLRTGGSYEQYF | TGTGCCAGCAGCCTCAGGACAGGGGGCTCCTACGAGCAGTACTTC
many | TRBJ2-7 | TRBV28 | TRBD2 | CASSNPPGAGSSYEQYF | TGTGCCAGCAGCAATCCACCGGGAGCGGGAAGCTCCTACGAGCAGTACTTC
many | TRBJ1-2 | TRBV11-2 | NA | CASSLGFGYGYTF | TGTGCCAGCAGCTTAGGGTTTGGCTATGGCTACACCTTC
few | TRBJ2-5 | TRBV7-2 | NA | CASSLVPRGSHQETQYF | TGTGCCAGCAGCTTAGTACCCAGGGGAAGCCACCAAGAGACCCAGTACTTC
many | TRBJ2-1 | TRBV28 | TRBD1 | CASSSDWTGPLDNEQFF | TGTGCCAGCAGTTCCGATTGGACAGGTCCTCTCGACAATGAGCAGTTCTTC
many | TRBJ2-3 | TRBV18 | TRBD2 | CASSPERGLTDTQYF | TGTGCCAGCTCTCCCGAGCGGGGGCTCACAGATACGCAGTATTTT
NA | TRBJ1-5 | TRBV28 | NA | CASSWTALAQHF | TGTGCCAGCAGTTGGACAGCCTTGGCCCAGCATTTT
many | TRBJ2-7 | TRBV10-3 | NA | CAISESGVAYEQYF | TGTGCCATCAGTGAATCGGGAGTTGCCTACGAGCAGTACTTC